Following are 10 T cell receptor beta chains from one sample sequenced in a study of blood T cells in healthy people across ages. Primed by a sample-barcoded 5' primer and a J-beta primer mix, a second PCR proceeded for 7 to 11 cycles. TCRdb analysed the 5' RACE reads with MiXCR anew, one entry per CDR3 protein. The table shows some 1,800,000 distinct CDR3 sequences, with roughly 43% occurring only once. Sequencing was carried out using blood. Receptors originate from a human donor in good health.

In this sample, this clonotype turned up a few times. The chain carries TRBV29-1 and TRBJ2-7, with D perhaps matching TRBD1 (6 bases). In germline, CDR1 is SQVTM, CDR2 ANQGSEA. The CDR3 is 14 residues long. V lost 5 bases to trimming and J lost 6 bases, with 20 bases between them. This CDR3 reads CSVIRQAGMSEQYF. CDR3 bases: TGCAGCGTTATAAGACAGGCTGGGATGAGCGAGCAGTACTTC.

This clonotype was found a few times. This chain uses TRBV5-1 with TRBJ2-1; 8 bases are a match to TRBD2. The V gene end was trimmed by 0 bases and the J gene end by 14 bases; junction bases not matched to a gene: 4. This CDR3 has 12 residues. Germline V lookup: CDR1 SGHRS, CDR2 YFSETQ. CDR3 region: CASSLAGGEKFF. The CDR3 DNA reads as TGCGCCAGCAGCTTGGCCGGGGGGGAAAAGTTCTTC.

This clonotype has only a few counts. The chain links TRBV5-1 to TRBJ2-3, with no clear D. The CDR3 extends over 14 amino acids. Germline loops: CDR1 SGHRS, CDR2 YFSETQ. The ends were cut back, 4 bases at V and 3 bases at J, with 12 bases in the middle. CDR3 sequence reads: CASSPSYGTDTQYF. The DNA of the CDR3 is TGCGCCAGCAGCCCCTCATACGGGACAGATACGCAGTATTTT.

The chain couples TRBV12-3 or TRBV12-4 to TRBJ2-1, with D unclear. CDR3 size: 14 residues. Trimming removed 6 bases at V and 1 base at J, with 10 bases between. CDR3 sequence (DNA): TGTGCCAGCAGGGCAAGCGCATCCTACAATGAGCAGTTCTTC. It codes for CASRASASYNEQFF.

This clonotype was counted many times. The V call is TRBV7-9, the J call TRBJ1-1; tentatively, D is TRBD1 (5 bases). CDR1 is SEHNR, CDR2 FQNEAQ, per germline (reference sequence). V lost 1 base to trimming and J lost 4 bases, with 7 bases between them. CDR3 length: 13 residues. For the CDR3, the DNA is TGTGCCAGCAGCTTAGAGGGGAGCACTGAAGCTTTCTTT. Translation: CASSLEGSTEAFF.

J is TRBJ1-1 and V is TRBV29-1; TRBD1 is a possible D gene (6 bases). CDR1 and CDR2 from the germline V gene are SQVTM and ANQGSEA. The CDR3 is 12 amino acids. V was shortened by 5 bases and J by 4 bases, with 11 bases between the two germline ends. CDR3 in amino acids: CSVPTGPTEAFF. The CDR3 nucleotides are TGCAGCGTTCCCACAGGGCCCACTGAAGCTTTCTTT. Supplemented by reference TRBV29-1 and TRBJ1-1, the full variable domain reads SAVISQKPSRDICQRGTSLTIQCQVDSQVTMMFWYRQQPGQSLTLIATANQGSEATYESGFVIDKFPISRPNLTFSTLTVSNMSPEDSSIYLCSVPTGPTEAFFGQGTRLTVV.

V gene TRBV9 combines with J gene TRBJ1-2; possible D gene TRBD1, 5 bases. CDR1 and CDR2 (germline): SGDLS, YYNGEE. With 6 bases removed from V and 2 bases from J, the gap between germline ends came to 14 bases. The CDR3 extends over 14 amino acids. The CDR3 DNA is TGTGCCAGCAACCAAGGGTGGGGGAACTATGGCTACACCTTC. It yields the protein CASNQGWGNYGYTF.

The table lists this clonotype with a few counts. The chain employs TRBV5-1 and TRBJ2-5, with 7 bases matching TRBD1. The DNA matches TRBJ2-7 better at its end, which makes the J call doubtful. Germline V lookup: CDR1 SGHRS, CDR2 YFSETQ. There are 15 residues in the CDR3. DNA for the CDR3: TGCGCCAGCAGCTCCTACAGGGGCAGCTATGACGAGCAGTACTTC. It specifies CASSSYRGSYDEQYF.

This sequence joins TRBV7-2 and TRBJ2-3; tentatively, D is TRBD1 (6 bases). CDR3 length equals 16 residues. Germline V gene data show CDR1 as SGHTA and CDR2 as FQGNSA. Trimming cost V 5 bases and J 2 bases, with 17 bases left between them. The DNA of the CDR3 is TGTGCCAGCAGCCAAGAGGCAGGGGTCAACACAGATACGCAGTATTTT. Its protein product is CASSQEAGVNTDTQYF.

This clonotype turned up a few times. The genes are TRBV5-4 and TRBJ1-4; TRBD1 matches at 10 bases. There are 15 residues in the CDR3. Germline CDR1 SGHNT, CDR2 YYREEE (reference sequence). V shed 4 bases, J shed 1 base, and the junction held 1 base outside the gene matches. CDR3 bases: TGTGCCAGCAGCCGGGACAGGGGAACTAATGAAAAACTGTTTTTT. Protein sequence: CASSRDRGTNEKLFF.